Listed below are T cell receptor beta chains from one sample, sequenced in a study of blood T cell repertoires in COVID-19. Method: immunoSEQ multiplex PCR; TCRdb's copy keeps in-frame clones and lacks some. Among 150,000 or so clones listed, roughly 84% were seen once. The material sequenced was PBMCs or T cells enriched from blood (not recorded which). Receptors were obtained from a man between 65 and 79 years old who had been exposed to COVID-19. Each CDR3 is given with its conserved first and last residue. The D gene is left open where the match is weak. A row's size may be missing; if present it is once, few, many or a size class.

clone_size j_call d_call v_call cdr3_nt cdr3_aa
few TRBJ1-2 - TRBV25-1 TGTGCCAGCAGTAGGATGGACACCGTAGGCTATGGCTACACCTTC CASSRMDTVGYGYTF
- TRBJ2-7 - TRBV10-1 TGCGCCAGCAGCGAGGACTCCCGGACAGTCGAGCAGTACTTC CASSEDSRTVEQYF
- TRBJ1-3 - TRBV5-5 TGTGCCAGCAGCTTTGACTTCCCAAGCTCTGGAAACACCATATATTTT CASSFDFPSSGNTIYF
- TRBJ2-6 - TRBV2 TGTGCCAGCAGTGCTCGGGGGGCGCTAGGGGCCAACGTCCTGACTTTC CASSARGALGANVLTF
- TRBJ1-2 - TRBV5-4 TGTGCCAGCAGCCGGGGGTCGGAGGGGACGGACTATGGCTACACCTTC CASSRGSEGTDYGYTF
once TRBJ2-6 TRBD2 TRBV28 TGTGCCAGCAGTTCCCCGACTAGCGGGAGGTCTGGGGCCAACGTCCTGACTTTC CASSSPTSGRSGANVLTF
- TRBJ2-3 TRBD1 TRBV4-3 TGCGCCAGCAGCCAAGACCAGGGGGTCACAGATACGCAGTATTTT CASSQDQGVTDTQYF
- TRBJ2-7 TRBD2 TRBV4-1 TGCGCCAGCAGCCCCTTCGCCGCCGTGGCTAGCGGGAGGGTAAGCTACGAGCAGTACTTC CASSPFAAVASGRVSYEQYF
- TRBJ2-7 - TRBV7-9 TGTGCCAGCAGCTTAGCGGCGGGGCCGAGGGAGCAGTACTTC CASSLAAGPREQYF
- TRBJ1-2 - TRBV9 TGTGCCAGCAGCAACCGACAGGACGGATTGGGCTATGGCTACACCTTC CASSNRQDGLGYGYTF
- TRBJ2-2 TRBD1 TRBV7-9 TGTGCCAGCAGCTCTCTAAGGGGGACAGGACCCACCGGGGAGCTGTTTTTT CASSSLRGTGPTGELFF
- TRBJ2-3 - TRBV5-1 TGCGCCAGCAGCTTGGCCGCGGCAGGGGCGGCAGATACGCAGTATTTT CASSLAAAGAADTQYF
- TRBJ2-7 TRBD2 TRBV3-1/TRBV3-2 TGTGCCAGCAGCCAAGAGGCTAGCGGGTCCTCCTACGAGCAGTACTTC CASSQEASGSSYEQYF
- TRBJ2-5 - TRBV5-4 TGTGCCAGCAGCCAACAAGAGACCCAGTACTTC CASSQQETQYF
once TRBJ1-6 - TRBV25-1 TGTGCCACCAGTTGGGGGGGTAATTATAATTCACCCCTCCACTTT CATSWGGNYNSPLHF
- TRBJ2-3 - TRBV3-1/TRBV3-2 TGTGCCAGCAGCCTTATAACAGTAGATACGCAGTATTTT CASSLITVDTQYF
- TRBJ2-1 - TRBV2 TGTGCCAGCAGTGGGGGGCTAACTAATGAGCAGTTCTTC CASSGGLTNEQFF
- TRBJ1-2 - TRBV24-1 TGTGCCACCAGTGATGGCGGGCGTTCTAACTATGGCTACACCTTC CATSDGGRSNYGYTF
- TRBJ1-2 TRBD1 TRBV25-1 TGTGCCAGCCAGACAGGGCTCTATGGCTACACCTTC CASQTGLYGYTF
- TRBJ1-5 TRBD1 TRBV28 TGTGCCAGCATGACAGGGGGTAGGGTTCAGCCCCAGCATTTT CASMTGGRVQPQHF
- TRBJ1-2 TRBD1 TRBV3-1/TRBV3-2 TGTGCCAGCAGCGGACGACAGGGAGTGCATGGCTACACCTTC CASSGRQGVHGYTF
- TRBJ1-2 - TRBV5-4 TGTGCCAGCAGCTTGTTCGGCAGCCCGGGCTATGGCTACACCTTC CASSLFGSPGYGYTF
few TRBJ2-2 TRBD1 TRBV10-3 TGTGCCATCAAGACCGGACAGGACGCGAACACCGGGGAGCTGTTTTTT CAIKTGQDANTGELFF
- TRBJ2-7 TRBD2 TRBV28 TGTGCCAGCAGTTTAGGCGGGGGACTTGAGCAGTACTTC CASSLGGGLEQYF
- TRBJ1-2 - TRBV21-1 TGTGCCAGCAGCAAAGTATGTCGCTTTCGGGGACAGGACATGATTGAGGATGGCTACACCTTC CASSKVCRFRGQDMIEDGYTF
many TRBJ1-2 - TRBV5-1 TGCGCCAGCAGCCTTACCGTAGGGGACTATGGCTACACCTTC CASSLTVGDYGYTF
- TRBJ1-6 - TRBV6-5 TGTGCCAGCAGTAGAGGGAGGTTCTATAATTCACCCCTCCACTTT CASSRGRFYNSPLHF
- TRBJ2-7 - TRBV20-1 TGCAGTGCTGGTGACGGCGAGCAGTACTTC CSAGDGEQYF
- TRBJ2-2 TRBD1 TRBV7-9 TGTGCCAGCACCAACGTCTCCAGGGGGCGCACCGGGGAGCTGTTTTTT CASTNVSRGRTGELFF
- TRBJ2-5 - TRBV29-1 TGCAGCGTTGCGGGGGACAGAGAGACCCAGTACTTC CSVAGDRETQYF
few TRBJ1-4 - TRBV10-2 TGCGCCAGCCGGGGACACGATGGAGAAAAACTGTTTTTT CASRGHDGEKLFF
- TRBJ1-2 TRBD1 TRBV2 TGTGCCAGCAGGGGGGACAGGACAATTTATGGCTACACCTTC CASRGDRTIYGYTF
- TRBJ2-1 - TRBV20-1 TGCAGTGCTAGTCCGAATGAGCAGTTCTTC CSASPNEQFF
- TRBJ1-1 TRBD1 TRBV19 TGTGCCAGTAGTATAGAGGCCAGGGGGCCAACTGAAGCTTTCTTT CASSIEARGPTEAFF
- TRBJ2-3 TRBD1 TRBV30 TGTGCCTGGAGTAGGGACAGAACAGATACGCAGTATTTT CAWSRDRTDTQYF
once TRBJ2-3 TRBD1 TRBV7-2 TGTGCCAGCAGCTGGGGGACAGGGAAAACAGATACGCAGTATTTT CASSWGTGKTDTQYF
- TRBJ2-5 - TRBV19 TGTGCCAGTAGTCACGTGTCCGAGGGAGAGACCCAGTACTTC CASSHVSEGETQYF
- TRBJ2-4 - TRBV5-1 TGCGCCAGCAGCCTTGATACTAGCCAGGGCATTCAGTACTTC CASSLDTSQGIQYF
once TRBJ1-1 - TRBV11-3 TGTGCCAGCAGCCTCGGTGAGAACACTGAAGCTTTCTTT CASSLGENTEAFF
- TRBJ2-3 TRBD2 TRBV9 TGTGCCAGCAGCGTAAACGGGGGGTCAGATACGCAGTATTTT CASSVNGGSDTQYF
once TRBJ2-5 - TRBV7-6 TGTGCCACCTCTAAGGCAAGCCACCGGGCCCAGTACTTC CATSKASHRAQYF
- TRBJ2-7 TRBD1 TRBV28 TGTGCCAGCTCCCGGGGACAGGGGGCCCGGGAGCAGTACTTC CASSRGQGAREQYF
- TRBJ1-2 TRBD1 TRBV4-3 TGCGCCAGCAGCCAAGACCGGGACAGGCCCTATGGCTACACCTTC CASSQDRDRPYGYTF
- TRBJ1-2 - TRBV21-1 TGTGCCAGCAGCAAAGGCGGGGAAAAGGTCCGGGCCCTATCTAATTATGGCTACACCTTC CASSKGGEKVRALSNYGYTF
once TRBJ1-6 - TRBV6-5 TGTGCCAGCAGTTATACCGACGGGGCCTATAATTCACCCCTCCACTTT CASSYTDGAYNSPLHF
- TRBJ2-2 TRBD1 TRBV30 TGTGCCTGGAGTGACAGGGGTACCGGGGAGCTGTTTTTT CAWSDRGTGELFF
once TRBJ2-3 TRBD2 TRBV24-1 TGTGCCACCAGTAGGCTAGCGGGGGGTGATACGCAGTATTTT CATSRLAGGDTQYF
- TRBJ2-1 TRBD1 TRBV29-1 TGCAGCGTTGAAGATCTACAGGGGGCAAGTGAGCAGTTCTTC CSVEDLQGASEQFF
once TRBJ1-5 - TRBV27 TGTGCCAGCAGTTTTTCAGGGAGGGGCAATCAGCCCCAGCATTTT CASSFSGRGNQPQHF
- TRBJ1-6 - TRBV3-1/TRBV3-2 TGTGCCAGCAGCCCAAACAGGGACTCACCCCTCCACTTT CASSPNRDSPLHF
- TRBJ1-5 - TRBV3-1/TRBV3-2 TGTGCCAGCAGCCGGGCAGCCAATCAGCCCCAGCATTTT CASSRAANQPQHF
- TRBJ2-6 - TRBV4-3 TGCGCCAGCAGCCAGGACAGCTCTGGGGCCAACGTCCTGACTTTC CASSQDSSGANVLTF
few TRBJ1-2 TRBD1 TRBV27 TGTGCCAGCAGAATTTTCGGGACAGGGGGCTGGAGTGGCTACACCTTC CASRIFGTGGWSGYTF
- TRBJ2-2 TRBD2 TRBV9 TGTGCCAGCAGCGTAGCTAGCGGGAGTATCGGGGAGCTGTTTTTT CASSVASGSIGELFF